This record concerns one T cell receptor beta chain sequence. What it binds is unknown. This sample was included in a study of STAT5B mutations in CD4+ large granular lymphocyte leukemia. The V segment lost 2 bases and the J segment 3 bases; nucleotides outside the gene matches: 8. This CDR3 region has 16 residues. Germline V gene lookup returns CDR1 SGHVS and CDR2 FQNEAQ. Only in-frame clones appear in the TCRdb table, and some are missing; sequencing was by immunoSEQ multiplex PCR. The table has about 35,000 clones, more than 75% seen once. Study-wide findings and caveats: Compared with healthy controls (2/35), patient top clones favored TRBV06 (8/27).

This sequence joins TRBV7-8 and TRBJ2-7, with 9 bases aligning to TRBD2. The clonotype originates from a human donor in good health. Sequenced material: CD4+ T cells from blood buffy coats. CDR3: CASSLRSLRGGYEQYF. The CDR3 DNA reads TGTGCCAGCAGCTTACGGTCTTTGCGGGGGGGCTACGAGCAGTACTTC.